The T cell receptor (beta chain) under discussion was sequenced for a study of OX40 agonist ivuxolimab in advanced cancers. This clone was counted a few times. The assay was immunoSEQ multiplex PCR, and TCRdb's table has in-frame clones only and misses some. The repertoire consists of about 37,000 clones, with almost 80% occurring once and the leading ten covering 22%. CDR3 length: 17 residues. Germline lookup yields CDR1 SGHAT and CDR2 FQNNGV. J gave up 2 bases and V 5 bases, and 13 bases lay outside the gene matches. V usage is TRBV11-2 and J usage is TRBJ1-2; 8 nucleotides line up with TRBD1. This sample comprised CD4+ or CD8+ T cells sorted from blood, obtained in a trial of the OX40 agonist ivuxolimab. The receptor was isolated from an adult with an advanced solid tumor such as melanoma, head and neck, liver or kidney cancer. The CDR3 here is CASSRPFGQGANYGYTF. The DNA of the CDR3 is TGTGCCAGCAGCAGACCCTTCGGACAGGGAGCGAACTATGGCTACACCTTC.